This T cell receptor (beta chain) was profiled in a study of Tregs in tolerant kidney transplant recipients. Study-wide findings and caveats: Validation in larger populations is needed because few patients were studied. Activated donor B cell expansion appeared to reveal the most relevant donor-specific TCRbeta repertoire. Donor-specific Treg expansion exceeded global Treg expansion in tolerant patients, suggesting antigen drive. Some patients' samples used different primers over time, so nucleotide sequences weren't comparable.

Measured with immunoSEQ multiplex PCR; TCRdb has only the in-frame clones, and not every one. The sample totals 45,000 to 55,000 clones. Comments on this clone: Its antigen is still unknown. The read stops 3 residues short of the end of the CDR3; the missing end is completed from the germline J gene.

Germline V gene sequence: CDR1 LNHDA, CDR2 SQIVND (reference sequence). V shed 5 bases and J 0 bases; nucleotides not matched to a gene: 4. CDR3 length: 16 residues. The sequences come from CD4+ T cells from blood, collected before the transplant. The clonotype originates from a human donor who received a combined kidney and bone marrow transplant. The chain couples TRBV19 to TRBJ2-6, with 7 bases identical to TRBD2. The CDR3 DNA, read in part, is TGTGCCAGTAGTCCCCGGGGGGTCTCTGGGGCCAACGTC. Translation: CASSPRGVSGANV. Given in full, the CDR3 is CASSPRGVSGANVLTF.